Listed below are T cell receptor beta chains from one sample, sequenced in a study of blood T cell repertoires in COVID-19. Measured with immunoSEQ multiplex PCR; TCRdb has only the in-frame clones, and not every one. The sample yields around 230,000 clones, approximately 80% seen once. The sequenced material came from PBMCs or T cells enriched from blood (not recorded which). These receptors were collected from a man aged 35-49 years who had recovered from COVID-19. Both conserved end residues are part of each CDR3. D genes are given only for firm matches. Size is stated for part of the rows, as once, few or many counts, or as a class when the clone is expanded.

J	size	D	V	CDR3	DNA
TRBJ1-2	-	TRBD1	TRBV30	CAWSNNGQGIYGYTF	TGTGCCTGGAGTAACAACGGACAGGGGATATATGGCTACACCTTC
TRBJ1-5	-	TRBD1	TRBV11-2	CASSLQGQQNQPQHF	TGTGCCAGCAGCCTTCAGGGACAGCAGAATCAGCCCCAGCATTTT
TRBJ1-2	-	-	TRBV5-5	CASSLTAAPDYGYTF	TGTGCCAGCAGTCTAACCGCGGCCCCTGACTATGGCTACACCTTC
TRBJ2-6	-	TRBD2	TRBV5-1	CASSPGGGNPGANVLTF	TGCGCCAGCAGTCCTGGCGGGGGAAATCCTGGGGCCAACGTCCTGACTTTC
TRBJ2-1	-	TRBD2	TRBV7-3	CASSLTGGRASEQFF	TGTGCCAGCAGCTTAACCGGCGGGAGGGCCTCGGAGCAGTTCTTC
TRBJ2-7	-	-	TRBV14	CASSQAVAGFYEQYF	TGTGCCAGCAGCCAAGCGGTTGCAGGCTTCTACGAGCAGTACTTC
TRBJ2-3	-	-	TRBV4-1	CASRPLLRADTQYF	TGCGCCAGCAGGCCCCTCTTGAGGGCAGATACGCAGTATTTT
TRBJ2-7	-	TRBD2	TRBV28	CASTPSGVLSYEQYF	TGTGCCAGCACCCCGAGCGGGGTTCTCTCCTACGAGCAGTACTTC
TRBJ2-2	-	TRBD2	TRBV6-5	CASSYNLAGGFEELFF	TGTGCCAGCAGTTATAATCTAGCGGGGGGGTTCGAGGAGCTGTTTTTT
TRBJ2-2	-	-	TRBV10-3	CAIRKAGSNTGELFF	TGTGCCATCCGCAAGGCGGGTTCGAACACCGGGGAGCTGTTTTTT
TRBJ2-1	-	-	TRBV7-6	CASSLDSRFNEQFF	TGTGCCAGCAGCCTGGACAGTCGGTTCAATGAGCAGTTCTTC
TRBJ2-1	-	TRBD1	TRBV25-1	CASSRLTGNTYNEQFF	TGTGCCAGCAGTAGATTGACAGGGAACACCTACAATGAGCAGTTCTTC
TRBJ1-5	-	-	TRBV16	CASSQSGQGIQPQHF	TGTGCCAGCAGCCAATCGGGGCAGGGAATCCAGCCCCAGCATTTT
TRBJ2-7	-	TRBD1	TRBV6-5	CASSSPGQSSYEQYF	TGTGCCAGCAGTTCCCCGGGACAGAGCTCCTACGAGCAGTACTTC
TRBJ2-1	-	-	TRBV2	CASSEELGQFF	TGTGCCAGCAGTGAAGAGCTTGGGCAGTTCTTC
TRBJ2-5	-	-	TRBV9	CASSVAGGGGGETQYF	TGTGCCAGCAGCGTAGCTGGGGGAGGGGGAGGAGAGACCCAGTACTTC
TRBJ1-4	-	-	TRBV12-3/TRBV12-4	CASSLQINEKLFF	TGTGCCAGCAGTTTACAGATTAATGAAAAACTGTTTTTT
TRBJ1-2	-	-	TRBV24-1	CATRRTGGADGYTF	TGTGCCACCAGACGCACGGGGGGCGCCGATGGCTACACCTTC
TRBJ2-4	-	-	TRBV3-1/TRBV3-2	CASKFDPGYRDCIQYF	TGTGCCAGCAAGTTTGACCCCGGTTACAGGGATTGCATTCAGTACTTC
TRBJ1-2	-	TRBD1	TRBV12-3/TRBV12-4	CASRYTGVKGYTF	TGTGCCAGCAGATACACAGGGGTTAAGGGCTACACCTTC
TRBJ2-7	-	-	TRBV18	CASSDRGLGGHEQYF	TGTGCCAGCTCCGACCGAGGGCTAGGGGGACACGAGCAGTACTTC
TRBJ1-2	-	-	TRBV30	CAWSVGSGGLDGYTF	TGTGCCTGGAGTGTAGGATCGGGGGGGCTGGATGGCTACACCTTC
TRBJ2-3	-	TRBD1	TRBV10-1	CASSLGQGGTDTQYF	TGCGCCAGCAGTTTAGGACAGGGTGGGACAGATACGCAGTATTTT
TRBJ1-6	-	-	TRBV2	CASSYRERSPLHF	TGTGCCAGCAGTTATCGGGAGCGTTCACCCCTCCACTTT
TRBJ1-5	-	-	TRBV19	CASSIGRAGMGPQHF	TGTGCCAGTAGTATAGGCCGGGCAGGGATGGGTCCCCAGCATTTT
TRBJ2-5	-	-	TRBV11-2	CASSPPGLPGTQYF	TGTGCCAGCAGCCCCCCGGGACTTCCGGGGACCCAGTACTTC
TRBJ2-4	-	-	TRBV3-1/TRBV3-2	CASSDRTGKNIQYF	TGTGCCAGCAGCGACAGGACTGGCAAAAACATTCAGTACTTC
TRBJ2-7	-	-	TRBV19	CASRKQGIEEQYF	TGTGCCAGTAGGAAACAGGGCATTGAGGAGCAGTACTTC
TRBJ1-6	once	-	TRBV2	CASSVQVTNSPLHF	TGTGCCAGCAGTGTACAGGTCACGAATTCACCCCTCCACTTT
TRBJ1-3	-	-	TRBV7-2	CASSLRGSGNTIYF	TGTGCCAGCAGCTTAAGGGGCTCTGGAAACACCATATATTTT
TRBJ1-1	once	-	TRBV5-1	CASSSDGRNDEAFF	TGCGCCAGCAGCTCGGACGGGAGGAACGATGAAGCTTTCTTT
TRBJ1-1	-	TRBD1	TRBV29-1	CSVRGPGGSNTEAFF	TGCAGCGTTCGAGGCCCAGGGGGGTCTAACACTGAAGCTTTCTTT
TRBJ2-7	many	TRBD1	TRBV4-1	CASSQESWDRDLYEQYF	TGCGCCAGCAGCCAAGAATCATGGGACAGGGACCTCTACGAGCAGTACTTC
TRBJ1-6	-	-	TRBV7-2	CASSFSGYGNSPLHF	TGTGCCAGCAGCTTTTCAGGGTATGGAAATTCACCCCTCCACTTT
TRBJ1-4	-	-	TRBV7-9	CASSPIGSGVGEKLFF	TGTGCCAGCAGCCCGATCGGTTCGGGGGTTGGTGAAAAACTGTTTTTT
TRBJ1-4	-	-	TRBV19	CASRDSRARYEKLFF	TGTGCCAGTAGAGATAGCAGGGCAAGGTACGAAAAACTGTTTTTT
TRBJ1-2	-	-	TRBV2	CASSELTGTNYGYTF	TGTGCCAGCAGTGAACTCACAGGGACCAACTATGGCTACACCTTC
TRBJ2-5	-	TRBD1	TRBV19	CASRGYGTGGRETQYF	TGTGCCAGTAGAGGGTATGGGACAGGGGGCAGGGAGACCCAGTACTTC
TRBJ2-5	-	-	TRBV11-2	CASSLSTSETQYF	TGTGCCAGCAGCTTATCTACTAGCGAGACCCAGTACTTC
TRBJ1-2	-	-	TRBV6-1	CASSEGQTYYGYTF	TGTGCCAGCAGTGAAGGCCAGACATACTATGGCTACACCTTC
TRBJ2-7	-	TRBD2	TRBV11-2	CASRSTSGYEQYF	TGTGCCAGCAGATCGACTAGCGGGTACGAGCAGTACTTC
TRBJ1-3	-	-	TRBV30	CAWGSPNTIYF	TGTGCCTGGGGGAGCCCCAACACCATATATTTT
TRBJ1-3	-	-	TRBV14	CASSQDLQGGGNTIYF	TGTGCCAGCAGCCAAGATCTCCAGGGAGGGGGAAACACCATATATTTT
TRBJ1-1	-	-	TRBV23-1	CASSHLFGRRNTEAFF	TGCGCCAGCAGTCATCTCTTTGGAAGGAGGAACACTGAAGCTTTCTTT
TRBJ2-3	-	TRBD2	TRBV9	CASSVSSGRSTDTQYF	TGTGCCAGCAGCGTGTCTAGCGGGCGTAGCACAGATACGCAGTATTTT
TRBJ1-5	-	TRBD1	TRBV25-1	CASRGQGLGQPQHF	TGTGCCAGCCGGGGACAGGGATTAGGTCAGCCCCAGCATTTT
TRBJ1-4	-	TRBD1	TRBV10-2	CASRKGTANEKLFF	TGCGCCAGCAGGAAGGGGACAGCTAATGAAAAACTGTTTTTT
TRBJ2-5	-	-	TRBV7-9	CASSEGGFFQETQYF	TGTGCCAGCAGCGAGGGGGGGTTCTTTCAAGAGACCCAGTACTTC
TRBJ2-3	-	-	TRBV6-4	CASSDSPGSDTQYF	TGTGCCAGCAGTGACTCTCCGGGATCAGATACGCAGTATTTT
TRBJ2-2	-	TRBD1	TRBV7-7	CASSQRTGYVNTGELFF	TGTGCCAGCAGCCAGAGGACAGGCTATGTGAACACCGGGGAGCTGTTTTTT
TRBJ1-1	-	TRBD1	TRBV18	CASSPRDSLNTEAFF	TGTGCCAGCTCACCTAGGGACAGTTTGAACACTGAAGCTTTCTTT
TRBJ1-2	many	-	TRBV7-2	CASSLARASKGYTF	TGTGCCAGCAGCTTAGCGCGGGCAAGTAAGGGCTACACCTTC
TRBJ1-1	-	-	TRBV18	CASSPRQPNTEAFF	TGTGCCAGCTCACCAAGACAGCCGAACACTGAAGCTTTCTTT
TRBJ1-2	-	-	TRBV2	CASSEALRVVAGYTF	TGTGCCAGCAGTGAAGCGCTTCGGGTGGTTGCTGGCTACACCTTC
TRBJ1-2	-	TRBD1	TRBV2	CASRGQGAGIYGYTF	TGTGCCAGCAGAGGACAGGGGGCGGGGATCTATGGCTACACCTTC
TRBJ1-4	-	-	TRBV7-2	CASSRGLGREKLFF	TGTGCCAGCAGCCGGGGTCTTGGGAGGGAAAAACTGTTTTTT
TRBJ1-3	many	-	TRBV29-1	CSVTWGDVSGNTIYF	TGCAGCGTGACCTGGGGGGACGTCTCTGGAAACACCATATATTTT